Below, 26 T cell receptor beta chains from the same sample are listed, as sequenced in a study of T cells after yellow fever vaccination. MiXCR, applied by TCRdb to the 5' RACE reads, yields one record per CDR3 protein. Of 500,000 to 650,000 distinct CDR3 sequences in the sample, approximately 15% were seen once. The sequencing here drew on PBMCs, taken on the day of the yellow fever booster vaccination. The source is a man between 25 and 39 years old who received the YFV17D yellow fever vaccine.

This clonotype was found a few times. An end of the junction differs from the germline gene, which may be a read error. The CDR3, as DNA: TGCGCCAGCAGCCTGGTGGGGACTAGCGGGTCAGGGTCAGTTTTC. Protein product: CASSLVGTSGSGSVF. The gene calls are TRBV5-1 and TRBJ2-4; 12 nucleotides match TRBD2. The CDR3 spans 15 residues. Germline loops: CDR1 SGHRS, CDR2 YFSETQ.

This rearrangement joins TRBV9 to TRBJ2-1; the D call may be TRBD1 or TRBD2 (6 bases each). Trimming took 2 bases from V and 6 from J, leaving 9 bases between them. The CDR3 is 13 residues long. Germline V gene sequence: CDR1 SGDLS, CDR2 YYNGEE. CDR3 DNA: TGTGCCAGCAGCGTTAGGGGGGTCAATGAGCAGTTCTTC. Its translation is CASSVRGVNEQFF.

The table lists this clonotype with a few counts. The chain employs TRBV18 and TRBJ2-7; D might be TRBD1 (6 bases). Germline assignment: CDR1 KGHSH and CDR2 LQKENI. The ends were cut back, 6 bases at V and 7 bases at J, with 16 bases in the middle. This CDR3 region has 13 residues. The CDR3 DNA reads TGTGCCAGCTCCCCTTCGGGGACACGGGAGCAGTACTTC. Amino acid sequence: CASSPSGTREQYF.

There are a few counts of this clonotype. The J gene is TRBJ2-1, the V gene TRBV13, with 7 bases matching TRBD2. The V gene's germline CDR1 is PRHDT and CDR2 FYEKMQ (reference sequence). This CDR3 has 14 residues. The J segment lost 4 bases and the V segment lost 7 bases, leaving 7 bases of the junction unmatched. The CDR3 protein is CASTTLANYNEQFF. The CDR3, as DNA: TGTGCCAGCACTACACTAGCGAATTACAATGAGCAGTTCTTC.

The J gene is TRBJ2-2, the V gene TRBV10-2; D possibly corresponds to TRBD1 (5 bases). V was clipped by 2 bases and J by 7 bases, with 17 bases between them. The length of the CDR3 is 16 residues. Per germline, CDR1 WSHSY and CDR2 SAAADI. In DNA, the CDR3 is TGCGCCAGCAGTGAGGGTTTGGACACGGTCCGCGGGGAGCTGTTTTTT. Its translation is CASSEGLDTVRGELFF.

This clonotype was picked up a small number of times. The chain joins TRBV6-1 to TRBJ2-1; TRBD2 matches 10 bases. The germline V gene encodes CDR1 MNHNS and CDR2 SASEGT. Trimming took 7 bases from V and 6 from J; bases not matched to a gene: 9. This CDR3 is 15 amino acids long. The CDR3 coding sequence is TGTGCCAGCAACATAGCGGGAGGCCCTTTCAATGAGCAGTTCTTC. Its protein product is CASNIAGGPFNEQFF.

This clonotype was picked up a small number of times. The CDR3 DNA reads TGCGCCAGCAGTCAAGGGGGAGGATTAGCCAAAAACATTCAGTACTTC. Its protein product is CASSQGGGLAKNIQYF. V gene TRBV23-1 combines with J gene TRBJ2-4; D is perhaps TRBD2 (6 bases). TRBV23-1 is an ORF for which the function is uncertain. V was clipped by 2 bases and J by 0 bases, with 11 bases between them. CDR3 length: 16 residues.

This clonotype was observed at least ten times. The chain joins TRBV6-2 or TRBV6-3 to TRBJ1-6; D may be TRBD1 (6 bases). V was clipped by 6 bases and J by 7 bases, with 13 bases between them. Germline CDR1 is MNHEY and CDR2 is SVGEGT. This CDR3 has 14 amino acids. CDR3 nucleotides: TGTGCCAGCAGACGCGGGACATCAAATTCACCCCTCCACTTT. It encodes CASRRGTSNSPLHF.

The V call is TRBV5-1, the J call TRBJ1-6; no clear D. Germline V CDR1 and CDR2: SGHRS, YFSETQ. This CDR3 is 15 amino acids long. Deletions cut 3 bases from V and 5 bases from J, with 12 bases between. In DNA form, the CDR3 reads TGCGCCAGCAGCTCTACCAGACTGGATAATTCACCCCTCCACTTT. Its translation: CASSSTRLDNSPLHF.

CDR3 sequence: CATSRDLSYEQYF. The CDR3 DNA follows: TGTGCCACCAGCAGAGACCTCTCCTACGAGCAGTACTTC. The rearrangement joins TRBV15 to TRBJ2-7; no reliable D call. This CDR3 spans 13 amino acids. Trimming stripped 0 bases from V and 0 bases from J, with 3 bases between. Germline CDR1 reads LNHNV; CDR2 reads YYDKDF (reference sequence).

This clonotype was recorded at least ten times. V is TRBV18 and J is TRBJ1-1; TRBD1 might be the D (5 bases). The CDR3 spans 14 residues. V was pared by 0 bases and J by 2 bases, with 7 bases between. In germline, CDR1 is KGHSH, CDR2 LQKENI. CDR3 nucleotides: TGTGCCAGCTCACCACCGGGGGGAAACACTGAAGCTTTCTTT. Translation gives CASSPPGGNTEAFF.

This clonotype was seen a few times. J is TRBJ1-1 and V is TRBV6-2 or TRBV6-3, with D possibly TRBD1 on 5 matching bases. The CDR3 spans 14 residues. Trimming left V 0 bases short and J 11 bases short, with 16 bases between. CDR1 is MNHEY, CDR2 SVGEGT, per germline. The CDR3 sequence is CASSYSVQGGRAFF. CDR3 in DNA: TGTGCCAGCAGTTACTCAGTCCAGGGAGGCCGGGCTTTCTTT.

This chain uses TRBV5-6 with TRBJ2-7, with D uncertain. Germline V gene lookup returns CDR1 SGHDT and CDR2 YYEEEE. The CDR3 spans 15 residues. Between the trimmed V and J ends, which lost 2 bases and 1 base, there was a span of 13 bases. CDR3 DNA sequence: TGTGCCAGCAGCTTCCCGCAACTCCCTTCCTACGAGCAGTACTTC. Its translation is CASSFPQLPSYEQYF.

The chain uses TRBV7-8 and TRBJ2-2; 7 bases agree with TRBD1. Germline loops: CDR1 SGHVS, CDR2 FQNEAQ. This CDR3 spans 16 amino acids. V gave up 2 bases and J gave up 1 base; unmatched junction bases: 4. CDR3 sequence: CASSLTWTGNTGELFF. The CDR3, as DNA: TGTGCCAGCAGCTTAACCTGGACAGGGAACACCGGGGAGCTGTTTTTT.

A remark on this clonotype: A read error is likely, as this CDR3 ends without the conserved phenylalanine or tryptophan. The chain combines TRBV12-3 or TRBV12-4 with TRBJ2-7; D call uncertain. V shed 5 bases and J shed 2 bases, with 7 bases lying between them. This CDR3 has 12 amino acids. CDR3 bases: TGTGCCAGCAGTCGGATGGCCTACGAGCAGTACCTC. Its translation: CASSRMAYEQYL.

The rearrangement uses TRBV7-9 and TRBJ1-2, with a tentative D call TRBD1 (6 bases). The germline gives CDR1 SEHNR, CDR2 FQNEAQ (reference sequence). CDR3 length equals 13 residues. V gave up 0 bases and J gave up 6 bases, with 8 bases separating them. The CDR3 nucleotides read TGTGCCAGCAGCTTAGCTCGGACAGATGGCTACACCTTC. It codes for CASSLARTDGYTF.

The CDR3 DNA reads as TGTGCCAGCAGCTTAGGCAACGGTGGAGACGAGCAGTACTTC. Its translation is CASSLGNGGDEQYF. The chain recombines TRBV7-6 with TRBJ2-7; the D is unclear. This CDR3 has 14 residues. V was pared by 1 base and J by 5 bases, with 12 bases between. CDR1 SGHVS and CDR2 FNYEAQ come from the germline V gene.

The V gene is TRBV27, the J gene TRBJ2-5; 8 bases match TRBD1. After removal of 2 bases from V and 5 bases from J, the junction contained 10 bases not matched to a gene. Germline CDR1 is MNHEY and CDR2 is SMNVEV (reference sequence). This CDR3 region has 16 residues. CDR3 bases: TGTGCCAGCAGTTTAACGCCACAGGGGGTTGGGGAGACCCAGTACTTC. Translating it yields CASSLTPQGVGETQYF.

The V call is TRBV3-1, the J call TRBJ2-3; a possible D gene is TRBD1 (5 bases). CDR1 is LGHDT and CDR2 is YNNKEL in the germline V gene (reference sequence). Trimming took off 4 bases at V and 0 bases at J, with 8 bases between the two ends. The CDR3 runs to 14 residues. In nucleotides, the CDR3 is TGTGCCAGCAGCCGGGGCGACAGCACAGATACGCAGTATTTT. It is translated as CASSRGDSTDTQYF.

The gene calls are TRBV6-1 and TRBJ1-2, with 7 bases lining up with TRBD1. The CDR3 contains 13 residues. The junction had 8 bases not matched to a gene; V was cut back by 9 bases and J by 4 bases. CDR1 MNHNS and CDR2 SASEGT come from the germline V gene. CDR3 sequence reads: CASGRGGVYGYTF. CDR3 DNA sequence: TGTGCCAGTGGGAGAGGGGGCGTCTATGGCTACACCTTC.

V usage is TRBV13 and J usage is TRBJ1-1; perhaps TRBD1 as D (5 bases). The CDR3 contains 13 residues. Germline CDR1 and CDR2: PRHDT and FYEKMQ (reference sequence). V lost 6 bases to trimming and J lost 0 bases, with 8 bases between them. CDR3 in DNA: TGTGCCAGCAGAGGGGCCATGAACACTGAAGCTTTCTTT. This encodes CASRGAMNTEAFF.

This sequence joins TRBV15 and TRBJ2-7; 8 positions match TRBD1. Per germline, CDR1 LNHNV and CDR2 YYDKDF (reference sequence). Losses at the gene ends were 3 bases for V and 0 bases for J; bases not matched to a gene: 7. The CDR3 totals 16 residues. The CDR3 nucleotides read TGTGCCACCAGCAGCCCTAGGACAGGGAGCTCCTACGAGCAGTACTTC. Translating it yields CATSSPRTGSSYEQYF.

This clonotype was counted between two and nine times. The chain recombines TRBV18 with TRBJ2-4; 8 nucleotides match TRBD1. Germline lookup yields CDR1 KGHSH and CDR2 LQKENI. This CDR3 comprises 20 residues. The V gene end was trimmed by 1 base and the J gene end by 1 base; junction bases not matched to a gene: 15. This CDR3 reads CASSPLLGQDYTNAKNIQYF. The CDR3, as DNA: TGTGCCAGCTCACCACTCCTGGGACAGGATTATACAAACGCCAAAAACATTCAGTACTTC.

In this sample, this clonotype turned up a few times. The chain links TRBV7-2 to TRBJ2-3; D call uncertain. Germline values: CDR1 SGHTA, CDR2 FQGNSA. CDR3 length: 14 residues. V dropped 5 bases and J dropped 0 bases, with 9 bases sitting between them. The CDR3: CASSQAASTDTQYF. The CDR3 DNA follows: TGTGCCAGCAGCCAGGCAGCCAGCACAGATACGCAGTATTTT.

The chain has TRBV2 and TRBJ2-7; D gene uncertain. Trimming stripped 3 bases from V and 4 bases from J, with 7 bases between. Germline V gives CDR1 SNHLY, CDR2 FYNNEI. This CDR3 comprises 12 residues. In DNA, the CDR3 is TGTGCCAGCAGTGATATAGGGTACGAGCAGTACTTC. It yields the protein CASSDIGYEQYF.

Written as DNA, the CDR3 is TGCGCCAGCAGCGAGGGGCTTTATTACAATGAGCAGTTCTTC. It is translated as CASSEGLYYNEQFF. The V and J genes are TRBV4-3 and TRBJ2-1, with D perhaps assigned TRBD1 or TRBD2 (5 bases each). Between the trimmed V and J ends, which lost 5 bases and 4 bases, there was a span of 12 bases. The CDR3 loop spans 14 amino acids. Germline CDR1 LGHNA, CDR2 YSLEER.